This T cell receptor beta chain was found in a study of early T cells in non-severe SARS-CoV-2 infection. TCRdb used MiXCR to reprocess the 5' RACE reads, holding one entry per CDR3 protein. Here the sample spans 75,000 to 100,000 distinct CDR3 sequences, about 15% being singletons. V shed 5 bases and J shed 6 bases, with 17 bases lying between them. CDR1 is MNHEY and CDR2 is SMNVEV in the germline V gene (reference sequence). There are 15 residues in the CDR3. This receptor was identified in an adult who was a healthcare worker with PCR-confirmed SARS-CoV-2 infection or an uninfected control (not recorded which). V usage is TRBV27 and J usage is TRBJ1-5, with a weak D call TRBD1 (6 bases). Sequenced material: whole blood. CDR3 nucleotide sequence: TGTGCCAGCAGTGAACAGGGCATCTTTGGTCAGCCCCAGCATTTT. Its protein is CASSEQGIFGQPQHF.